The present TCR beta chain was sequenced within a study of blood T cell repertoires in COVID-19. Study-wide context: COVID-19 samples from acute and convalescent phases originated in the United States, Italy and Spain. PBMCs, B-cell-depleted T cells, or T cells were the source of the cDNA or gDNA that made up the material.

Per germline, CDR1 SGDLS and CDR2 YYNGEE. V was pared by 0 bases and J by 2 bases, with 11 bases between. CDR3 length: 15 residues. Authors' analysis steps: Nucleated cell counts were estimated from reference gene primer amplification. The repertoire was sequenced with immunoSEQ multiplex PCR; TCRdb's copy has only in-frame clones and lacks some. V and J calls and clone size are copied from that table; D and trimming were computed from the DNA. The repertoire holds tens of thousands of clones, 85% to 90% seen once, with roughly 5% in the top ten. This chain joins TRBV9 and TRBJ1-2; D is undetermined. The clonotype comes from a woman aged 50 to 65 with active COVID-19. Material for sequencing was peripheral blood. The CDR3 DNA sequence: TGTGCCAGCAGCGTAGCGAGTCAGGTCAACTATGGCTACACCTTC. It is translated as CASSVASQVNYGYTF. Full variable domain (outside the CDR3, taken from reference TRBV9 and TRBJ1-2): DSGVTQTPKHLITATGQRVTLRCSPRSGDLSVYWYQQSLDQGLQFLIQYYNGEERAKGNILERFSAQQFPDLHSELNLSSLELGDSALYFCASSVASQVNYGYTFGSGTRLTVV.